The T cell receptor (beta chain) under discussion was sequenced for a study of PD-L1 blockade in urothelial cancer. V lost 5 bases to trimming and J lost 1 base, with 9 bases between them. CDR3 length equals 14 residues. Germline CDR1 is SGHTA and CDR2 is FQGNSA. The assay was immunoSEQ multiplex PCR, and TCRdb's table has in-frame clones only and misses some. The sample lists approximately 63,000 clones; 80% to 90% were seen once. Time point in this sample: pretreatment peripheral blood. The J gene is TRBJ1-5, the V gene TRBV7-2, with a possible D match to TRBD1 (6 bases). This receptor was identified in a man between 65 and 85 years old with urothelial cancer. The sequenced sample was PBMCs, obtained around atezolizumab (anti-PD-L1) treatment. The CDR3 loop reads CASSRTVSNQPQHF. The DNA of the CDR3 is TGTGCCAGCAGCCGGACAGTAAGCAATCAGCCCCAGCATTTT.